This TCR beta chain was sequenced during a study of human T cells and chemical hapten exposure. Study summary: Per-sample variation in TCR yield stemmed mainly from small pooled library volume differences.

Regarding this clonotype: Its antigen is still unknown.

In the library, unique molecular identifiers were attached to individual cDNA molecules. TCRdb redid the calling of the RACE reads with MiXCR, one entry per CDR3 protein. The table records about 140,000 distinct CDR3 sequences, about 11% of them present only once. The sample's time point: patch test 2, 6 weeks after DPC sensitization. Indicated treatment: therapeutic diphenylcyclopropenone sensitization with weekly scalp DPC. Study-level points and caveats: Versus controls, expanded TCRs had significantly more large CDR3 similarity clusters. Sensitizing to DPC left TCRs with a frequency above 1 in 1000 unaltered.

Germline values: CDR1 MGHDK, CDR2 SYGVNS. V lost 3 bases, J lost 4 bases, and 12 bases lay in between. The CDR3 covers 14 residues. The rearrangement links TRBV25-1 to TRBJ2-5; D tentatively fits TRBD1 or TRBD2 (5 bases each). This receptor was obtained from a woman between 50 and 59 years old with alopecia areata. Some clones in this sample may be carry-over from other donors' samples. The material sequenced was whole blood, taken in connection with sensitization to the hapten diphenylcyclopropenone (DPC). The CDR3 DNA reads TGTGCCAGCAGTGATGATGAGAGGGGAGAGACCCAGTACTTC. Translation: CASSDDERGETQYF.